This T cell receptor beta chain was identified in a study of beta chain features in type 1 diabetes. Study at large: Age, gender, cell numbers and subset yield matched between patients and controls. Study results and caveats: Any HLA-type effect on TCRB rearrangement remained unresolved here. When Type 1 diabetes patients were examined, their TCRB CDR3s proved moderately but significantly shorter in all four CD4+ subsets.

A single heparinised blood sample, averaging approximately 0.12 L, was obtained per donor. Trimming cost V 4 bases and J 5 bases; bases outside gene matches: 9. Germline-derived CDR1 and CDR2 are MGHRA and YSYEKL. The CDR3 extends over 15 amino acids. Worth noting for this clone: No antigen is known for it.

The whole isolated RNA underwent reverse transcription, so sequencing captured expressed TCRB transcripts. A few million reads, on average, came from each naive, central memory and regulatory T cell sample. Generated by immunoSEQ multiplex PCR, the TCRdb table keeps only in-frame clones and is missing some. The sample lists about 660,000 clones, over 12% occurring once. The chain combines TRBV4-1 with TRBJ1-2; the match to TRBD1 covers 8 bases. The origin of this receptor is a man between 18 and 35 years old with type 1 diabetes. What was sequenced was naive CD4+ T cells from blood. The CDR3 DNA reads TGCGCCAGCAGCCCTGGGACAGGAATTTATTATGGCTACACCTTC. This sequence encodes CASSPGTGIYYGYTF.